What follows is one TCR beta chain and its context. Antigen unknown. This sample stems from a study of regulatory T cells in long-lasting Graves disease. The wider study: More than 5 years of antithyroid drugs with positive TSH receptor antibodies defined persistent Graves' disease. Study-wide results and limits: Accuracy may have suffered from the small sample size. Persistent cases favored TRBV28, TRBJ1-2 and TRBJ2-5.

The germline V and J ends were trimmed by 4 bases and 2 bases, with 15 bases remaining between them. This CDR3 comprises 15 residues. CDR1 is SGHDT, CDR2 YYEEEE, per germline. Indicated time point: persistent/refractory GD, antithyroid drugs over 5 years with positive TRAb. Scientists built the TCR library using RNA that was extracted from PBMCs. Collection of peripheral blood (roughly 9.3 milliliters) was done using EDTA tubes. The authors built TCR beta libraries using iRepertoire HTBI primers and Arm-PCR of CDR3 regions. TCRdb used MiXCR to reprocess the multiplex PCR reads, holding one entry per CDR3 protein. Of around 460,000 distinct CDR3 sequences in the sample, 20% to 25% were seen once.

The material was peripheral blood mononuclear cells (PBMCs), obtained when the disease was refractory, from a patient treated with antithyroid drugs. The chain recombines TRBV5-6 with TRBJ1-2; D gene unclear. The clonotype was recovered from a female donor with Graves disease. This CDR3 is CASSAPDGFNYGYTF. CDR3 nucleotides: TGTGCCAGCAGCGCCCCGGACGGGTTCAACTATGGCTACACCTTC.